The clone carrying this T cell receptor beta chain occurred a few times. The entry originates in a study of blood T cell repertoires in COVID-19. Whole-study context: PBMCs, B-cell-depleted T cells, or T cells were the source of the cDNA or gDNA that made up the material.

Data came from immunoSEQ multiplex PCR; TCRdb stores just in-frame clones and leaves some out. The sample records more than 80,000 clones, 76% being singletons. This clonotype originated in a man older than 75 with COVID-19, enrolled during active disease. What was sequenced was peripheral blood.

CDR3 nucleotides: TGTGCCAGCAGTTCTGGACAGTCGGGGACCCAGTACTTC. It codes for CASSSGQSGTQYF. The V gene is TRBV28, the J gene TRBJ2-5, with D possibly matching TRBD1 (6 bases). V was cut by 4 bases and J by 7 bases, with 13 bases left in between. From germline, CDR1 is MDHEN and CDR2 SYDVKM. This CDR3 comprises 13 residues. Supplemented by reference TRBV28 and TRBJ2-5, the full variable domain reads DVKVTQSSRYLVKRTGEKVFLECVQDMDHENMFWYRQDPGLGLRLIYFSYDVKMKEKGDIPEGYSVSREKKERFSLILESASTNQTSMYLCASSSGQSGTQYFGPGTRLLVL.